The 4 T cell receptor beta chains given below trace back to one sample, sequenced in a study of metastatic and nonmetastatic thyroid tumors. MiXCR re-clonotyped the PCR reads for TCRdb. The sample contains about 59,000 clones, 15% to 20% of which appear only once. Thyroid surgery had not been preceded by any treatment in any patient. Input material: blood. The source is a male donor with papillary thyroid cancer or a benign thyroid nodule (not recorded which). Some clones in this sample may be carry-over from other donors' samples.

This clone was counted at least ten times. The chain has TRBV30 and TRBJ1-1, with TRBD1 matching 9 bases. The CDR3 covers 17 residues. Germline V lookup: CDR1 GTSNPN, CDR2 SVGIG (reference sequence). J was trimmed by 4 bases and V by 3 bases; bases with no gene match: 15. The CDR3 loop reads CAWSAPRDRAWGTEAFF. The DNA for the CDR3 is TGTGCCTGGAGCGCCCCCCGGGACAGGGCTTGGGGCACTGAAGCTTTCTTT. Together with reference TRBV30 and TRBJ1-1, the CDR3 gives the full variable domain: SQTIHQWPATLVQPVGSPLSLECTVEGTSNPNLYWYRQAAGRGLQLLFYSVGIGQISSEVPQNLSASRPQDRQFILSSKKLLLSDSGFYLCAWSAPRDRAWGTEAFFGQGTRLTVV.

The table lists this clone with a few counts. The chain links TRBV28 to TRBJ2-7; D unresolved. CDR3 length: 15 residues. The V gene's germline CDR1 is MDHEN and CDR2 SYDVKM. The CDR3 reads CASILSLARNRDQYV. CDR3 coding DNA: TGTGCCAGCATTTTATCCTTGGCCCGAAATCGCGATCAGTACGTC.

Of note for this clone: A much more abundant neighbour one base away suggests this may be a read error. The J gene is TRBJ2-1, the V gene TRBV20-1; 7 nucleotides line up with TRBD2. The V gene's germline CDR1 is DFQATT and CDR2 SNEGSKA (reference sequence). V trimming: 7 bases; J trimming: 8 bases; junction bases outside the gene matches: 8. The CDR3 sequence is 12 residues long. The CDR3: CSGGSLVDEQFF. CDR3 DNA sequence: TGCAGTGGCGGGAGCCTGGTAGATGAGCAGTTCTTC.

This clone was seen only a few times. V usage is TRBV12-3 or TRBV12-4 and J usage is TRBJ1-2; 7 bases fit TRBD1. The CDR3 covers 12 residues. V shed 7 bases, J shed 8 bases, and the junction held 7 bases outside the gene matches. The chain's CDR3 is CASTKTGMGYTF. The CDR3 coding sequence is TGTGCCAGCACCAAGACAGGGATGGGCTACACCTTC.